The 32 T cell receptor beta chains below were found in one sample sequenced in a study of blood T cell repertoires in COVID-19. TCRdb's table, derived via immunoSEQ multiplex PCR, lists solely in-frame clones and lacks some. The data hold 150,000 to 200,000 clones, with approximately 88% observed a single time. Specimen: PBMCs or T cells enriched from blood (not recorded which). These receptors came from a woman aged 55-75 years who had recovered from COVID-19.

This chain links TRBV2 with TRBJ1-1; a weak D match, TRBD1 (6 bases). There are 13 residues in the CDR3. CDR1 SNHLY and CDR2 FYNNEI come from the germline V gene. Trimming cost V 5 bases and J 8 bases, with 15 bases left between them. CDR3 coding DNA: TGTGCCAGCAGTTCCGCGGACAGTCGGGAAGCTTTCTTT. This sequence encodes CASSSADSREAFF. Full variable domain (outside the CDR3, taken from reference TRBV2 and TRBJ1-1): EPEVTQTPSHQVTQMGQEVILRCVPISNHLYFYWYRQILGQKVEFLVSFYNNEISEKSEIFDDQFSVERPDGSNFTLKIRSTKLEDSAMYFCASSSADSREAFFGQGTRLTVV.

The chain has TRBV5-1 and TRBJ2-7; tentative D call: TRBD2 (5 bases). The V gene's germline CDR1 is SGHRS and CDR2 YFSETQ. V was shortened by 6 bases and J by 0 bases, with 10 bases between the two germline ends. CDR3 length equals 13 residues. The CDR3 nucleotides read TGCGCCAGCAAGACCGGGGACTCCTACGAGCAGTACTTC. Translated, it gives CASKTGDSYEQYF.

The chain links TRBV3-1 (or the pseudogene TRBV3-2) to TRBJ2-1, with D perhaps matching TRBD1 (6 bases). Trimming took off 1 base at V and 4 bases at J, with 11 bases between the two ends. The CDR3 spans 15 residues. Germline CDR1 is LGHDT and CDR2 is YNNKEL (reference sequence). CDR3 bases: TGTGCCAGCAGCCAAGGGGGGCCCGGGTACAATGAGCAGTTCTTC. The encoded protein is CASSQGGPGYNEQFF.

In the case of this clone: In the same sample, other DNA sequences code for this CDR3. The chain employs TRBV5-1 and TRBJ1-2; TRBD1 matches 7 bases. CDR1 is SGHRS, CDR2 YFSETQ, per germline. The CDR3 loop spans 13 amino acids. The trim removed 0 bases at V and 8 bases at J, leaving 4 bases unmatched. Written as DNA, the CDR3 is TGCGCCAGCAGCTTGGGACAGGGTGACGGCTACACCTTC. Translation: CASSLGQGDGYTF.

This chain links TRBV18 with TRBJ1-5, with D possibly being TRBD1 (6 bases). Trimming removed 9 bases at V and 3 bases at J, with 15 bases between. Looked up from germline, CDR1 is KGHSH and CDR2 is LQKENI. The CDR3 spans 14 residues. CDR3 protein: CASSPGTYNQPQHF. The CDR3 DNA reads TGTGCCAGTTCTCCCGGGACATACAATCAGCCCCAGCATTTT.

The V and J genes are TRBV5-8 and TRBJ1-3; 8 bases line up with TRBD1. Per germline, CDR1 SGHTS and CDR2 YDEGEE. With 4 bases clipped from V and 0 bases from J, the junction kept 6 bases outside the gene matches. The CDR3 is 16 residues long. CDR3: CASSLRQGYSGNTIYF. CDR3 DNA sequence: TGTGCCAGCAGCCTCAGACAGGGGTACTCTGGAAACACCATATATTTT.

The V gene is TRBV11-3, the J gene TRBJ2-2; the match to TRBD2 covers 7 bases. Germline V gives CDR1 SGHNT, CDR2 YENEEA. Trimming at V came to 6 bases and at J to 4 bases, leaving 2 bases not matched to a gene. This CDR3 is 13 amino acids long. CDR3 DNA: TGTGCCAGCAGTAGGGAGGGCACCGGGGAGCTGTTTTTT. It encodes CASSREGTGELFF.

This clone was detected only a few times. The V gene is TRBV6-5, the J gene TRBJ1-3; tentatively, D is TRBD1 (5 bases). The CDR3 spans 16 residues. V dropped 2 bases and J dropped 0 bases, with 11 bases sitting between them. From germline, CDR1 is MNHEY and CDR2 SVGAGI. CDR3 nucleotide sequence: TGTGCCAGCAGTTACCCGACAGAACCCTCTGGAAACACCATATATTTT. Amino acids: CASSYPTEPSGNTIYF.

This chain links TRBV4-1 with TRBJ2-3; TRBD1 agrees at 9 bases. V lost 3 bases, J lost 1 base, and 5 bases stayed unmatched. Germline V CDR1 and CDR2: MGHRA, YSYEKL. The CDR3 runs to 16 residues. In nucleotides, the CDR3 is TGCGCCAGCAGCCACCGCGACAGGGGGGGCACAGATACGCAGTATTTT. This sequence encodes CASSHRDRGGTDTQYF.

This sequence joins TRBV7-2 and TRBJ2-7, with unresolved D. V was cut by 4 bases and J by 0 bases, with 13 bases left in between. The CDR3 length is 15 residues. Per germline, CDR1 SGHTA and CDR2 FQGNSA. CDR3: CASSSRLSSSYEQYF. As DNA, the CDR3 is TGTGCCAGCAGCTCCAGACTCTCAAGCTCCTACGAGCAGTACTTC.

This clone is a singleton in its sample. The genes are TRBV11-1 and TRBJ1-6; D is undetermined. The CDR3 extends over 14 amino acids. Germline loops: CDR1 SGHAT, CDR2 FQDESV (reference sequence). Trimming pared 1 base from V and 8 bases from J, leaving 9 bases between. CDR3 loop: CASSLGGSDSPLHF. CDR3 nucleotides: TGTGCCAGCAGCTTAGGAGGGTCCGATTCACCCCTCCACTTT.

This clone was seen at least ten times. The V and J genes are TRBV18 and TRBJ1-2, with TRBD1 matching 7 bases. In germline, CDR1 is KGHSH, CDR2 LQKENI. The CDR3 length is 14 residues. V was clipped by 3 bases and J by 5 bases; unmatched bases: 6. The CDR3 region has the DNA TGTGCCAGCTCACCGGACAGGACCACATATGGCTACACCTTC. This encodes CASSPDRTTYGYTF.

The chain recombines TRBV30 with TRBJ1-6, with TRBD1 matching 11 bases. V lost 4 bases to trimming and J lost 8 bases; unmatched junction nucleotides: 1. There are 13 residues in the CDR3. Germline values: CDR1 GTSNPN, CDR2 SVGIG (reference sequence). CDR3 DNA: TGTGCCTGGAAGGGACAGGGGGATTCACCCCTCCACTTT. Its protein is CAWKGQGDSPLHF.

A few counts support this clone. The chain uses TRBV6-5 and TRBJ1-5; a possible D gene is TRBD1 (5 bases). The CDR3 is 15 amino acids. The V and J ends lost 2 bases and 3 bases respectively, with 11 bases between them. Germline CDR1 is MNHEY and CDR2 is SVGAGI. The CDR3 loop reads CASSYAGGDNQPQHF. CDR3 in DNA: TGTGCCAGCAGTTACGCGGGAGGGGACAATCAGCCCCAGCATTTT.

The gene calls are TRBV11-2 and TRBJ2-3; D is perhaps TRBD2 (6 bases). The V gene's germline CDR1 is SGHAT and CDR2 FQNNGV. The CDR3 contains 15 residues. V gave up 2 bases and J gave up 1 base, with 10 bases separating them. In nucleotides, the CDR3 is TGTGCCAGCAGCTTACGGCGGGACCGCACAGATACGCAGTATTTT. Residues: CASSLRRDRTDTQYF.

This chain uses TRBV4-1 with TRBJ2-1; 9 bases line up with TRBD1. The junction had 20 bases not matched to a gene; V was cut back by 4 bases and J by 7 bases. CDR3 size: 19 residues. Germline V gene data show CDR1 as MGHRA and CDR2 as YSYEKL. CDR3 loop: CASSRISNSGTGRSNEQFF. Here the CDR3 DNA reads TGCGCCAGCAGCCGAATTTCAAACTCCGGGACAGGGAGGTCAAATGAGCAGTTCTTC.

The chain recombines TRBV7-8 with TRBJ2-6; TRBD1 matches at 9 bases. Germline loops: CDR1 SGHVS, CDR2 FQNEAQ. After removal of 3 bases from V and 2 bases from J, the junction contained 5 bases not matched to a gene. The CDR3 spans 17 residues. In DNA form, the CDR3 reads TGTGCCAGCAGCTTGAACAGGGGGCAAACTGGGGCCAACGTCCTGACTTTC. It translates to CASSLNRGQTGANVLTF.

J is TRBJ1-1 and V is TRBV30; D ambiguous. Germline V gives CDR1 GTSNPN, CDR2 SVGIG (reference sequence). The CDR3 has 13 amino acids. V shed 4 bases and J shed 0 bases, with 9 bases lying between them. The CDR3: CAWTKAMNTEAFF. CDR3 in DNA: TGTGCCTGGACTAAAGCAATGAACACTGAAGCTTTCTTT.

This chain uses TRBV5-4 with TRBJ2-2, with D unresolved. The V and J ends lost 0 bases and 4 bases respectively, with 7 bases between them. The CDR3 sequence is 14 residues long. Germline lookup yields CDR1 SGHNT and CDR2 YYREEE (reference sequence). The chain's CDR3 is CASSLAPVTGELFF. The CDR3 coding sequence is TGTGCCAGCAGCTTGGCCCCGGTCACCGGGGAGCTGTTTTTT.

The chain employs TRBV9 and TRBJ2-5; the match to TRBD2 covers 9 bases. The CDR3 is made up of 17 amino acids. Germline V lookup: CDR1 SGDLS, CDR2 YYNGEE. The trim removed 0 bases at V and 2 bases at J, leaving 8 bases unmatched. The CDR3 coding sequence is TGTGCCAGCAGCGTAGCTGGGCTAGCGGGGAGACAAGAGACCCAGTACTTC. Translated, it gives CASSVAGLAGRQETQYF. Together with reference TRBV9 and TRBJ2-5, the CDR3 gives the full variable domain: DSGVTQTPKHLITATGQRVTLRCSPRSGDLSVYWYQQSLDQGLQFLIQYYNGEERAKGNILERFSAQQFPDLHSELNLSSLELGDSALYFCASSVAGLAGRQETQYFGPGTRLLVL.

As DNA, the CDR3 is TGTGCCAGCAGCTTAAGTCAGGGGGTACTTGATACGCAGTATTTT. As protein: CASSLSQGVLDTQYF. The genes are TRBV11-1 and TRBJ2-3, with 7 bases lining up with TRBD1. The trim removed 2 bases at V and 6 bases at J, leaving 8 bases unmatched. The CDR3 has 15 residues. CDR1 and CDR2 (germline): SGHAT, FQDESV (reference sequence).

The V call is TRBV18, the J call TRBJ1-5, with a possible D match to TRBD1 (5 bases). Looked up from germline, CDR1 is KGHSH and CDR2 is LQKENI. This CDR3 is 17 amino acids long. V dropped 6 bases and J dropped 1 base, with 19 bases sitting between them. CDR3 amino acids: CASSMQLAGVSNQPQHF. In nucleotides, the CDR3 is TGTGCCAGCTCCATGCAATTAGCGGGGGTAAGCAATCAGCCCCAGCATTTT.

The chain is built from TRBV5-1 and TRBJ2-7, with D tentatively TRBD1 (6 bases). The germline V gene encodes CDR1 SGHRS and CDR2 YFSETQ. This CDR3 spans 16 amino acids. V was cut by 0 bases and J by 2 bases, with 15 bases left in between. The CDR3 protein is CASSLAADSLTYEQYF. Written as DNA, the CDR3 is TGCGCCAGCAGCTTGGCCGCGGACAGCCTGACCTACGAGCAGTACTTC.

The J gene is TRBJ2-1, the V gene TRBV18; TRBD2 matches 12 bases. There are 16 residues in the CDR3. CDR1 is KGHSH and CDR2 is LQKENI in the germline V gene. Unmatched junction bases numbered 5, after V lost 3 bases and J lost 5 bases. CDR3 DNA: TGTGCCAGCTCACCTAGACTAGCGGGGGTTAACAATGAGCAGTTCTTC. Translating it yields CASSPRLAGVNNEQFF. The full variable domain, rest sourced from reference TRBV18 and TRBJ2-1, is NAGVMQNPRHLVRRRGQEARLRCSPMKGHSHVYWYRQLPEEGLKFMVYLQKENIIDESGMPKERFSAEFPKEGPSILRIQQVVRGDSAAYFCASSPRLAGVNNEQFFGPGTRLTVL.

This chain uses TRBV2 with TRBJ2-3; D is perhaps TRBD2 (6 bases). The germline V gene encodes CDR1 SNHLY and CDR2 FYNNEI. The length of the CDR3 is 14 residues. V gave up 6 bases and J gave up 0 bases, with 10 bases separating them. The CDR3 nucleotides read TGTGCCAGCAGCCGAGGGACTAGCACAGATACGCAGTATTTT. It codes for CASSRGTSTDTQYF.

V usage is TRBV27 and J usage is TRBJ1-6; 7 nucleotides match TRBD1. The CDR3 loop spans 16 amino acids. V lost 0 bases and J lost 4; bases outside the gene matches: 3. Germline lookup yields CDR1 MNHEY and CDR2 SMNVEV (reference sequence). CDR3 loop: CASSLSGGQYNSPLHF. The CDR3 nucleotides read TGTGCCAGCAGTTTATCAGGGGGACAGTATAATTCACCCCTCCACTTT.

Here the CDR3 DNA reads TGTGCCAGTACTTCTAGCGGGGGGGCACGTTACAATGAGCAGTTCTTC. It translates to CASTSSGGARYNEQFF. The rearrangement links TRBV19 to TRBJ2-1; 12 positions agree with TRBD2. This CDR3 contains 16 residues. Unmatched junction bases numbered 8, after V lost 7 bases and J lost 4 bases. Per the germline V gene, CDR1 is LNHDA and CDR2 is SQIVND (reference sequence). The full variable domain, in which reference TRBV19 and TRBJ2-1 provide the parts outside the CDR3, is DGGITQSPKYLFRKEGQNVTLSCEQNLNHDAMYWYRQDPGQGLRLIYYSQIVNDFQKGDIAEGYSVSREKKESFPLTVTSAQKNPTAFYLCASTSSGGARYNEQFFGPGTRLTVL.

The chain has TRBV5-8 and TRBJ2-1; possibly TRBD1 for D (6 bases). V gave up 4 bases and J gave up 3 bases, with 14 bases separating them. The CDR3 totals 15 residues. Germline V lookup: CDR1 SGHTS, CDR2 YDEGEE. CDR3 in DNA: TGTGCCAGCAGCCGAGGGGGTCCTAGCTACAATGAGCAGTTCTTC. It codes for CASSRGGPSYNEQFF. Drawing the rest from reference TRBV5-8 and TRBJ2-1, the complete variable domain is EAGVTQSPTHLIKTRGQQATLRCSPISGHTSVYWYQQALGLGLQFLLWYDEGEERNRGNFPPRFSGRQFPNYSSELNVNALELEDSALYLCASSRGGPSYNEQFFGPGTRLTVL.

The chain recombines TRBV9 with TRBJ2-1; 8 bases align to TRBD2. The germline V gene has CDR1 SGDLS and CDR2 YYNGEE. The CDR3 has 16 residues. J was trimmed by 5 bases and V by 2 bases; bases with no gene match: 9. As DNA, the CDR3 is TGTGCCAGCAGCGTCGGGGGAGTAGCGGGAAACAATGAGCAGTTCTTC. It specifies CASSVGGVAGNNEQFF.

This clone was observed once. The chain links TRBV4-2 to TRBJ2-3, with 9 bases identical to TRBD2. Trimming took 1 base from V and 1 from J; bases not matched to a gene: 3. CDR3 length: 16 amino acids. Germline CDR1 and CDR2: LGHNA and YNFKEQ. CDR3 in amino acids: CASSQGSGGGTDTQYF. The DNA for the CDR3 is TGTGCCAGCAGCCAAGGTAGCGGGGGAGGCACAGATACGCAGTATTTT.

In DNA, the CDR3 is TGTGCCAGCAGTCCGAAAGACGTGGGCATGGAGACCCAGTACTTC. Translated: CASSPKDVGMETQYF. J is TRBJ2-5 and V is TRBV27, with D hard to call. Germline assignment: CDR1 MNHEY and CDR2 SMNVEV (reference sequence). Trimming stripped 5 bases from V and 5 bases from J, with 18 bases between. This CDR3 is 15 amino acids long.

This chain links TRBV20-1 with TRBJ1-1; D remains unclear. This CDR3 contains 11 residues. CDR1 DFQATT and CDR2 SNEGSKA come from the germline V gene (reference sequence). Trimming shortened V by 3 bases and J by 11 bases, and 13 bases separated the two germline ends. The CDR3 spells CSASQISKAFF. CDR3 sequence (DNA): TGCAGTGCTAGTCAGATCAGTAAGGCTTTCTTT.